The entry below describes one T cell receptor (beta chain). These data are taken from a study of T cell changes during pregnancy in multiple sclerosis. Germline V gene data show CDR1 as LNHDA and CDR2 as SQIVND (reference sequence). The CDR3 length is 20 residues. The J segment lost 2 bases and the V segment lost 0 bases, leaving 11 bases of the junction unmatched. Using immunoSEQ multiplex PCR, the repertoire was profiled, and TCRdb retains in-frame clones only, with some absent. The repertoire consists of tens of thousands of clones, with nearly 95% occurring once and the leading ten covering about 0.85%.

The V gene is TRBV19, the J gene TRBJ2-4; 12 bases are a match to TRBD2. The source was peripheral blood, collected in the first trimester of pregnancy. This receptor was taken from a female donor with multiple sclerosis, enrolled in a pregnancy study. Written as DNA, the CDR3 is TGTGCCAGTAGTATAGATCCCCCCTCTACTAGCGGGGGGCCCAAAAACATTCAGTACTTC. Protein: CASSIDPPSTSGGPKNIQYF.